This T cell receptor beta chain was sequenced for a study of blood T cell repertoires in COVID-19. Background on the study: Samples representing acute and convalescent COVID-19 were sourced from the United States, Italy and Spain.

V shed 5 bases and J shed 10 bases, with 18 bases lying between them. The CDR3 has 14 amino acids. Looked up from germline, CDR1 is GTSNPN and CDR2 is SVGIG (reference sequence). The data were produced by immunoSEQ multiplex PCR, yet TCRdb's version contains in-frame clones alone and is incomplete. Counted here are a few hundred thousand clones, less than 90% occurring once; the ten biggest clones make up 5.1%. This clonotype originated in a woman aged 50 to 65 who had recovered from COVID-19. The chain joins TRBV30 to TRBJ1-6; D remains ambiguous. The specimen sequenced was PBMCs or T cells enriched from blood (not recorded which). CDR3 DNA sequence: TGTGCCTGGGGGGAGGCCCCGTCTCTGTCACCCCTCCACTTT. This sequence encodes CAWGEAPSLSPLHF.